Listed below are T cell receptor beta chains from one sample, sequenced in a study of T cell repertoires in aging, cancer and after chemotherapy. TCRdb re-analysed the multiplex PCR reads in MiXCR, keeping a single row per CDR3 protein. Seen here are roughly 6,000 distinct CDR3 sequences, just under 30% observed once, and the top ten hold 6.6%. What was sequenced was blood. The receptors come from a human donor in good health. Both conserved end residues are trimmed from each CDR3. D genes are given only for firm matches.

j_gene,d_gene,v_gene,CDR3aa
TRBJ1-5,TRBD1,TRBV19,ASSISGTGSNQPQH
TRBJ2-1,-,TRBV7-9,ASSSVLTNEQF
TRBJ2-2,-,TRBV18,ASSPTGLGRTGELF
TRBJ1-1,-,TRBV18,ASSLGRTEAF
TRBJ2-5,TRBD1,TRBV30,AWRPQGETQY
TRBJ2-5,-,TRBV7-9,ASSLAGERETQY
TRBJ1-2,-,TRBV19,ASTTFGTDYGYT
TRBJ1-1,TRBD1,TRBV5-5,ASRGTGRASEAF
TRBJ1-2,-,TRBV30,ASGGRGYT
TRBJ1-4,-,TRBV6-5,ASSYSKSGEKLF
TRBJ2-2,-,TRBV30,AWSDPGEVTGELF
TRBJ1-2,TRBD1,TRBV5-6,ASSLAGTGIFGYT
TRBJ1-4,-,TRBV24-1,ATSDSRWRDEKLF
TRBJ2-7,-,TRBV20-1,SARGRGADYEQY
TRBJ2-4,-,TRBV19,ASSRPMLGGGFSKNIQY
TRBJ2-3,-,TRBV21-1,ASIPTFWQTKPTDTQY
TRBJ2-2,-,TRBV5-6,ASSFRQGLTGELF
TRBJ2-5,TRBD2,TRBV14,ASSQGTASGRETQY
TRBJ1-4,-,TRBV6-1,ASSEGFGNEKLF
TRBJ1-5,-,TRBV19,ASSDWGGTDQPQH
TRBJ2-3,-,TRBV5-4,ASSHGGTRFTDTQY
TRBJ2-7,-,TRBV29-1,SVEGFGSLDYEQY
TRBJ2-7,-,TRBV5-6,ASSSLYRWDYEQY
TRBJ2-3,-,TRBV12-3/TRBV12-4,ASSFGSASPSTDTQY
TRBJ2-7,-,TRBV12-3/TRBV12-4,ASSIGQRGGRGEQY
TRBJ1-2,-,TRBV12-3/TRBV12-4,ASQGLGGYGYT
TRBJ2-7,-,TRBV19,ASSSGVAYEQY
TRBJ1-4,-,TRBV27,ASSPDTSNEKLF